This TCR beta chain stems from a study of T cell changes during pregnancy in multiple sclerosis. This CDR3 has 14 amino acids. V was trimmed by 10 bases and J by 3 bases, leaving 19 bases between them. Germline V gene data show CDR1 as MDHEN and CDR2 as SYDVKM. Assay: immunoSEQ multiplex PCR; the TCRdb copy retains only in-frame clones and omits some. Among around 67,000 clones listed, 85% to 90% were seen once. The source is a female donor in good health, enrolled as a control in a pregnancy study. The material was peripheral blood, obtained after pregnancy. The gene calls are TRBV28 and TRBJ2-7, with unresolved D. Written as DNA, the CDR3 is TGTGCCACCTCAACTGGGCTTCCGAGCTACGAGCAGTACTTC. Protein sequence: CATSTGLPSYEQYF.